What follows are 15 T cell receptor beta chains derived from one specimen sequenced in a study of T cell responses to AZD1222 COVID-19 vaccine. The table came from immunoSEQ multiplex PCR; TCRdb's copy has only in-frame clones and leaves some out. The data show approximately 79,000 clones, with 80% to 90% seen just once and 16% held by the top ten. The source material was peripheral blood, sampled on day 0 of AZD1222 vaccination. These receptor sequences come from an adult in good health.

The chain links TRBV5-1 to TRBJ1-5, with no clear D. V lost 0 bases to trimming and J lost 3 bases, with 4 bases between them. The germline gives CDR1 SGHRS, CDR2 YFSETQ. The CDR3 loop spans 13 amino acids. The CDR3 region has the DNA TGCGCCAGCAGCTTGGACCCCAATCAGCCCCAGCATTTT. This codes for CASSLDPNQPQHF. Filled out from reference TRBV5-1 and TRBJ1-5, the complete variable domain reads KAGVTQTPRYLIKTRGQQVTLSCSPISGHRSVSWYQQTPGQGLQFLFEYFSETQRNKGNFPGRFSGRQFSNSRSEMNVSTLELGDSALYLCASSLDPNQPQHFGDGTRLSIL.

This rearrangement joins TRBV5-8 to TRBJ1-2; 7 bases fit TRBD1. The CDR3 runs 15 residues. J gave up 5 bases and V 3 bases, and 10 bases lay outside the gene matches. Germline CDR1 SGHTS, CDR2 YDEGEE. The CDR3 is CASSSTGVTRYGYTF. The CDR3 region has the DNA TGTGCCAGCAGCTCAACAGGGGTGACCCGATATGGCTACACCTTC. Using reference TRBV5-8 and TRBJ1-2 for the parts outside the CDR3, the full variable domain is EAGVTQSPTHLIKTRGQQATLRCSPISGHTSVYWYQQALGLGLQFLLWYDEGEERNRGNFPPRFSGRQFPNYSSELNVNALELEDSALYLCASSSTGVTRYGYTFGSGTRLTVV.

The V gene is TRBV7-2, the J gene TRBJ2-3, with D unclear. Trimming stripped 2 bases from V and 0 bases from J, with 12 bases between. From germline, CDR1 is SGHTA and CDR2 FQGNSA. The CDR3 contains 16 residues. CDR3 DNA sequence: TGTGCCAGCAGCTTAAGGCGATCCTCTAGCACAGATACGCAGTATTTT. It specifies CASSLRRSSSTDTQYF. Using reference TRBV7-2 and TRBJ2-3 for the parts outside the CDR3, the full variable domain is GAGVSQSPSNKVTEKGKDVELRCDPISGHTALYWYRQSLGQGLEFLIYFQGNSAPDKSGLPSDRFSAERTGGSVSTLTIQRTQQEDSAVYLCASSLRRSSSTDTQYFGPGTRLTVL.

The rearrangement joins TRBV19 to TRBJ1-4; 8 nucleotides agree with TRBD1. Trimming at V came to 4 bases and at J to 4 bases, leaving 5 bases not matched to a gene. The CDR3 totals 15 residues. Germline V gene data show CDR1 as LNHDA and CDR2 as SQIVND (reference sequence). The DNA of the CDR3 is TGTGCCAGTAGTAGAGGACAGGGATATAATGAAAAACTGTTTTTT. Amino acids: CASSRGQGYNEKLFF.

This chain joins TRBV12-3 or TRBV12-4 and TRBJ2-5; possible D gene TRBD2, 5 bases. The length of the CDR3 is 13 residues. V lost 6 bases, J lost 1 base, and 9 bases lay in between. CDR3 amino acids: CASSRGSQETQYF. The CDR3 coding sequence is TGTGCCAGCAGCCGCGGGTCCCAAGAGACCCAGTACTTC.

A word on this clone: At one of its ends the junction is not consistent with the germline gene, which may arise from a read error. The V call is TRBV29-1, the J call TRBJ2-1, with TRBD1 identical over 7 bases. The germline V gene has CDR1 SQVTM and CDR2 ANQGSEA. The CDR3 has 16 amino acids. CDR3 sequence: CSVEGLGDRSYNEQFF. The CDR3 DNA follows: TGCAGCGTGGAAGGACTCGGGGACAGATCCTACAATGAGCAGTTCTTC.

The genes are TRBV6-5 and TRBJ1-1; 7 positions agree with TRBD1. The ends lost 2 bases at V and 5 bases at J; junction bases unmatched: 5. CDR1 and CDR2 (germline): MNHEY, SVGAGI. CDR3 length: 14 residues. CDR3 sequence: CASSYGPGGTEAFF. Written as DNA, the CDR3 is TGTGCCAGCAGTTACGGACCAGGGGGAACTGAAGCTTTCTTT.

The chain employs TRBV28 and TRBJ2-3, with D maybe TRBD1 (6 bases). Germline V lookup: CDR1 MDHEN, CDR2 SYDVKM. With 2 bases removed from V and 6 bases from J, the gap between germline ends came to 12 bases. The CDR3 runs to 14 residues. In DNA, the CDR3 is TGTGCCAGCAGTTTAGACAGGACGGTGGATACGCAGTATTTT. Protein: CASSLDRTVDTQYF.

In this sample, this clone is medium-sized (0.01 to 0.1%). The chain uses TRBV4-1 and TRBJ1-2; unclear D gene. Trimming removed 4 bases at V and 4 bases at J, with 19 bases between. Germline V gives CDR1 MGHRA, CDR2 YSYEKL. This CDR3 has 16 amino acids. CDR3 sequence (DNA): TGCGCCAGCAGCCCATTCGACGCTGGCTTGGGCTATGGCTACACCTTC. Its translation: CASSPFDAGLGYGYTF.

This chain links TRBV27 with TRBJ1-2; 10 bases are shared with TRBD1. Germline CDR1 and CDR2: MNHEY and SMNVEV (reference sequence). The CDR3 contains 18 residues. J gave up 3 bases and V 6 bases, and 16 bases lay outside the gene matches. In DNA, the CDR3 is TGTGCCAGCAGCCGAGGCTTGGAGACAGGGGGCGACGACTATGGCTACACCTTC. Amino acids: CASSRGLETGGDDYGYTF.

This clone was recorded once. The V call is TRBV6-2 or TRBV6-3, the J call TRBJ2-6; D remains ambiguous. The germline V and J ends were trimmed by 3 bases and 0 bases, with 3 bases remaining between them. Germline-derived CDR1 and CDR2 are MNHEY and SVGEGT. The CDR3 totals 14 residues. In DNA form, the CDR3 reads TGTGCCAGCAGTTATAACTCTGGGGCCAACGTCCTGACTTTC. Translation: CASSYNSGANVLTF.

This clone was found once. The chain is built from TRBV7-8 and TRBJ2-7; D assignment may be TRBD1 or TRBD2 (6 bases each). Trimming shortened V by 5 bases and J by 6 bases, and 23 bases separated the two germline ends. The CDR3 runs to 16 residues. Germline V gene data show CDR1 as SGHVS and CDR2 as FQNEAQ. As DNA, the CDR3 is TGTGCCAGCAGCCACGCCCCCGGGGGCCCTGAGGCCGAGCAGTACTTC. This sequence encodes CASSHAPGGPEAEQYF.

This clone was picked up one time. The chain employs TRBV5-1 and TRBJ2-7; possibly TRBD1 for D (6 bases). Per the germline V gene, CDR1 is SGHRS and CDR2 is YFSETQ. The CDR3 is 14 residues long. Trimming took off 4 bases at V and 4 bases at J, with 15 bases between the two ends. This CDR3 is CASSTSGAGYEQYF. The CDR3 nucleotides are TGCGCCAGCAGCACATCAGGGGCTGGATACGAGCAGTACTTC.

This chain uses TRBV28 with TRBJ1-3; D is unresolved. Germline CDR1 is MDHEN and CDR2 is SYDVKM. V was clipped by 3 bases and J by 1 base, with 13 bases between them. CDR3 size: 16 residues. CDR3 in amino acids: CASSLALGFSGNTIYF. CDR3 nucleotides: TGTGCCAGCAGTTTGGCTTTAGGTTTTTCTGGAAACACCATATATTTT.

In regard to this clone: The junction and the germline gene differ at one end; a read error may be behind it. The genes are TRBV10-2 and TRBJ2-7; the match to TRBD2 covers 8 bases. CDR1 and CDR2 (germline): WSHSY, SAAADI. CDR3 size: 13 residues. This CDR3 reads CASCDGGGYEQYF. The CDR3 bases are TGCGCCAGCTGTGACGGGGGGGGCTACGAGCAGTACTTC.